One sample yielded the 14 T cell receptor beta chains listed below, sequenced in a study of control samples from healthy donors and cancer patients. Libraries were prepared by immunoSEQ multiplex PCR; TCRdb keeps only in-frame clonotypes and omits some of them. The data contain approximately 83,000 clones, approximately 93% of them singletons. Specimen: blood. The receptors were gathered from a woman aged 30 to 39 in good health.

V usage is TRBV21-1 and J usage is TRBJ1-4; the table's D call, TRBD1, has no DNA check behind it. TRBV21-1 is a pseudogene locus. The CDR3 is made up of 17 amino acids. The CDR3 sequence: CASSKVWDRDIGEKLFF. The DNA for the CDR3 is TGTGCCAGCAGCAAAGTTTGGGACCGGGACATAGGGGAAAAACTGTTTTTT.

The chain recombines TRBV28 with TRBJ1-2; 10 positions agree with TRBD1. There are 16 residues in the CDR3. The V and J ends lost 5 bases and 3 bases, in that order; junction bases with no gene match: 9. Germline assignment: CDR1 MDHEN and CDR2 SYDVKM. The CDR3 nucleotides read TGTGCCAGCAGTACCGGGACAGGGGCCCTCGACTATGGCTACACCTTC. As protein: CASSTGTGALDYGYTF.

The chain is built from TRBV18 and TRBJ1-3; the D is unclear. Germline V gene sequence: CDR1 KGHSH, CDR2 LQKENI. Trimming left V 0 bases short and J 4 bases short, with 7 bases between. The CDR3 totals 14 residues. The CDR3 region has the DNA TGTGCCAGCTCACCACCTTCCCGGGGAAACACCATATATTTT. Translated: CASSPPSRGNTIYF.

This chain joins TRBV11-3 and TRBJ2-7; 9 bases fit TRBD2. V shed 5 bases, J shed 4 bases, and the junction held 6 bases outside the gene matches. CDR1 SGHNT and CDR2 YENEEA come from the germline V gene. The CDR3 is made up of 14 amino acids. This CDR3 reads CASSMTSGDYEQYF. CDR3 coding DNA: TGTGCCAGCAGCATGACTAGCGGAGATTACGAGCAGTACTTC.

The chain combines TRBV10-1 with TRBJ2-5; 8 nucleotides match TRBD1. Trimming at V came to 2 bases and at J to 2 bases, leaving 7 bases not matched to a gene. Germline assignment: CDR1 WNHNN and CDR2 SYGVQD (reference sequence). The CDR3 loop spans 16 amino acids. For the CDR3, the DNA is TGCGCCAGCAGTGAGGGGACAGGAGGGGGTCAAGAGACCCAGTACTTC. The encoded protein is CASSEGTGGGQETQYF.

The chain carries TRBV9 and TRBJ1-6; D not certain. Per the germline V gene, CDR1 is SGDLS and CDR2 is YYNGEE. V was clipped by 1 base and J by 10 bases, with 9 bases between them. This CDR3 spans 13 amino acids. The CDR3 here is CASSVSGKSPLHF. CDR3 in DNA: TGTGCCAGCAGCGTATCGGGGAAATCACCCCTCCACTTT.

J is TRBJ1-1 and V is TRBV28; TRBD1 matches 8 bases. The CDR3 totals 16 residues. Germline CDR1 MDHEN, CDR2 SYDVKM. V shed 1 base and J 5 bases; nucleotides not matched to a gene: 9. The CDR3 bases are TGTGCCAGCAGTTTATCCTGGACAGGGAGGAATACTGAAGCTTTCTTT. This encodes CASSLSWTGRNTEAFF.

This clone was seen only once. The rearrangement links TRBV11-3 to TRBJ1-1; D is unclear. Germline V gene lookup returns CDR1 SGHNT and CDR2 YENEEA. The CDR3 consists of 14 residues. The V end lost 1 base, the J end lost 1 base, and 7 bases lay between the germline ends. CDR3: CASSLVFRNTEAFF. CDR3 sequence (DNA): TGTGCCAGCAGCTTAGTCTTTAGGAACACTGAAGCTTTCTTT.

This sequence joins TRBV5-1 and TRBJ1-2; D may be TRBD1 (5 bases). V was cut by 1 base and J by 5 bases, with 18 bases left in between. This CDR3 is built from 16 residues. CDR1 and CDR2 from the germline V gene are SGHRS and YFSETQ. This chain's CDR3 is CASSLQPGTANYGYTF. Written as DNA, the CDR3 is TGCGCCAGCAGCTTGCAACCCGGGACGGCGAATTATGGCTACACCTTC.

To note about this clone: Within the sample, other DNA sequences also encode this same CDR3. This chain's CDR3 is CASSDGSGANVLTF. In DNA, the CDR3 is TGTGCCAGCAGTGATGGCTCTGGGGCCAACGTCCTGACTTTC. The chain employs TRBV6-4 and TRBJ2-6; D call uncertain. The germline V and J ends were trimmed by 3 bases and 0 bases, with 3 bases remaining between them. This CDR3 comprises 14 residues. CDR1 is MRHNA and CDR2 is SNTAGT in the germline V gene.

The rearrangement uses TRBV6-2 or TRBV6-3 and TRBJ2-3; 12 nucleotides agree with TRBD2. The CDR3 is 17 residues long. Losses at the gene ends were 4 bases for V and 4 bases for J; bases not matched to a gene: 9. Germline V lookup: CDR1 MNHEY, CDR2 SVGEGT. CDR3 coding DNA: TGTGCCAGCAGTTTTCGGCGGGCTAGCGGGGGGGCAGATACGCAGTATTTT. It encodes CASSFRRASGGADTQYF.

The chain has TRBV14 and TRBJ2-7; 10 nucleotides align to TRBD2. CDR3 length: 20 residues. The ends lost 0 bases at V and 6 bases at J; junction bases unmatched: 20. CDR1 is SGHDN, CDR2 FVKESK, per germline. The CDR3 loop reads CASSQEGFLLAGEATGEQYF. The CDR3 nucleotides read TGTGCCAGCAGCCAAGAAGGTTTCCTCCTAGCGGGAGAGGCAACGGGCGAGCAGTACTTC.

The gene calls are TRBV3-1 (or the pseudogene TRBV3-2) and TRBJ2-7; 14 bases match TRBD2. The germline V gene has CDR1 LGHDT and CDR2 YNNKEL (reference sequence). The CDR3 contains 20 residues. V lost 0 bases to trimming and J lost 5 bases; unmatched junction nucleotides: 15. The CDR3 nucleotides read TGTGCCAGCAGCCAAGATTTGTGGGGACTAGCGGGAGAAATCGCCCACGAGCAGTACTTC. Amino acid sequence: CASSQDLWGLAGEIAHEQYF.

This clone was seen once. V usage is TRBV12-5 and J usage is TRBJ1-4; D uncertain. The CDR3 sequence is 16 residues long. Germline V gives CDR1 LGHNT, CDR2 FRNRAP. The V and J ends lost 6 bases and 0 bases respectively, with 14 bases between them. CDR3 amino acids: CASGAGPSATNEKLFF. CDR3 in DNA: TGTGCTAGTGGGGCTGGCCCTAGTGCAACTAATGAAAAACTGTTTTTT. Combining the CDR3 with reference TRBV12-5 and TRBJ1-4 gives the whole variable domain DARVTQTPRHKVTEMGQEVTMRCQPILGHNTVFWYRQTMMQGLELLAYFRNRAPLDDSGMPKDRFSAEMPDATLATLKIQPSEPRDSAVYFCASGAGPSATNEKLFFGSGTQLSVL.